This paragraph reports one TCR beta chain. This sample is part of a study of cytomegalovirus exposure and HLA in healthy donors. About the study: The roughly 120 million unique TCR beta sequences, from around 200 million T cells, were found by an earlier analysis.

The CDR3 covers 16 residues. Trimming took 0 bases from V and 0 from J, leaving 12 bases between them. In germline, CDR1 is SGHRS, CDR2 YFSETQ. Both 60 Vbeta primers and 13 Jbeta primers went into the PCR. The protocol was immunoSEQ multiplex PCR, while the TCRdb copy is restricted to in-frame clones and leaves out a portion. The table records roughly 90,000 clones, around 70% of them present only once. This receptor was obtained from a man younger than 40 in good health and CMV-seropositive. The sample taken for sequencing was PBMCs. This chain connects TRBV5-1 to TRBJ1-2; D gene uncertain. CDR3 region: CASSLEPSPSNYGYTF. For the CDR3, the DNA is TGCGCCAGCAGCTTGGAGCCTTCGCCGTCTAACTATGGCTACACCTTC.